A single sample is the source of the 22 T cell receptor beta chains below, sequenced in a study of T cell repertoires in cytomegalovirus infection. MiXCR, run by TCRdb on the reads, gives a single entry per CDR3 protein. The sample holds 300,000 to 400,000 distinct CDR3 sequences, under 35% seen once. These TCRs are of unknown antigen specificity. Specimen: cultured PBMCs, collected from culture after CMV antigen stimulation. These receptors all stem from a human donor in good health (CMV status not recorded). Some clones in this sample may be carry-over from other donors' samples.

This sequence joins TRBV27 and TRBJ1-2; 9 bases are a match to TRBD1. V was clipped by 6 bases and J by 6 bases; unmatched bases: 5. From germline, CDR1 is MNHEY and CDR2 SMNVEV (reference sequence). CDR3 length: 13 amino acids. The CDR3 DNA reads TGTGCCAGCAGAACAGGGGGCGCGAATGGCTACACCTTC. Protein product: CASRTGGANGYTF.

The chain couples TRBV20-1 to TRBJ2-1; 9 nucleotides align to TRBD2. The CDR3 is made up of 15 amino acids. V was pared by 5 bases and J by 0 bases, with 5 bases of the junction left unmatched. Germline values: CDR1 DFQATT, CDR2 SNEGSKA (reference sequence). The CDR3 DNA is TGCAGTGCTGGAAGCGGGGGGAGCTCCTACAATGAGCAGTTCTTC. This translates into CSAGSGGSSYNEQFF.

The V and J genes are TRBV9 and TRBJ2-1; no definite D call. The germline V gene has CDR1 SGDLS and CDR2 YYNGEE. This CDR3 comprises 15 residues. V lost 3 bases, J lost 1 base, and 11 bases lay in between. The CDR3 region has the DNA TGTGCCAGCAGCGCACAAGGGCGGTCCTACAATGAGCAGTTCTTC. This gives the protein CASSAQGRSYNEQFF.

The rearrangement links TRBV3-1 to TRBJ1-2; TRBD1 matches 9 bases. Germline CDR1 reads LGHDT; CDR2 reads YNNKEL (reference sequence). The CDR3 is 14 amino acids. Trimming took 1 base from V and 7 from J; bases not matched to a gene: 4. CDR3 in amino acids: CASSQADRGSGYTF. CDR3 DNA: TGTGCCAGCAGCCAAGCGGACAGGGGAAGTGGCTACACCTTC.

This clonotype was observed many times. The rearrangement joins TRBV7-8 to TRBJ1-5, with 7 bases aligning to TRBD1. This CDR3 comprises 16 residues. CDR1 SGHVS and CDR2 FQNEAQ come from the germline V gene. The trim removed 1 base at V and 0 bases at J, leaving 3 bases unmatched. The CDR3 is CASSLEGGYSNQPQHF. Written as DNA, the CDR3 is TGTGCCAGCAGCTTAGAAGGGGGCTATAGCAATCAGCCCCAGCATTTT.

CDR3 region: CASSTKLGLQSSYEQYF. CDR3 nucleotides: TGTGCCAGCAGTACAAAATTGGGACTCCAAAGCTCCTACGAGCAGTACTTC. The chain recombines TRBV28 with TRBJ2-7, with D perhaps matching TRBD2 (6 bases). The germline gives CDR1 MDHEN, CDR2 SYDVKM. The CDR3 is 17 amino acids. The germline V and J ends were trimmed by 5 bases and 0 bases, with 20 bases remaining between them.

This clonotype was counted only a few times. The rearrangement joins TRBV3-1 to TRBJ1-1; TRBD1 is a possible D gene (6 bases). Deletions cut 0 bases from V and 5 bases from J, with 16 bases between. Germline CDR1 reads LGHDT; CDR2 reads YNNKEL (reference sequence). This CDR3 region has 16 residues. Here the CDR3 DNA reads TGTGCCAGCAGCCAAGATCGGGGGGCTCTGGGTACTGAAGCTTTCTTT. Residues: CASSQDRGALGTEAFF.

This chain links TRBV28 with TRBJ2-7, with 10 bases fitting TRBD2. The CDR3 is 15 amino acids. Trimming removed 6 bases from V and 5 bases from J; junction bases left unmatched: 10. Germline CDR1 MDHEN, CDR2 SYDVKM. The CDR3 DNA reads TGTGCCAGCAGCTCGGGAGCGGGAGGGCAGGACGAGCAGTACTTC. Protein sequence: CASSSGAGGQDEQYF. The full variable domain, rest sourced from reference TRBV28 and TRBJ2-7, is DVKVTQSSRYLVKRTGEKVFLECVQDMDHENMFWYRQDPGLGLRLIYFSYDVKMKEKGDIPEGYSVSREKKERFSLILESASTNQTSMYLCASSSGAGGQDEQYFGPGTRLTVT.

This clonotype was seen a few times. The rearrangement uses TRBV9 and TRBJ1-5; no definite D call. The CDR3 loop spans 13 amino acids. V lost 1 base and J lost 5, with 7 bases in between. The V gene's germline CDR1 is SGDLS and CDR2 YYNGEE. CDR3 DNA sequence: TGTGCCAGCAGCGTATACAGTGATCAGCCCCAGCATTTT. Protein sequence: CASSVYSDQPQHF.

This clonotype was seen only a few times. The rearrangement links TRBV28 to TRBJ2-7, with 9 positions matching TRBD1. V lost 2 bases to trimming and J lost 0 bases; unmatched junction nucleotides: 8. The CDR3 extends over 17 amino acids. CDR1 MDHEN and CDR2 SYDVKM come from the germline V gene. The CDR3 DNA follows: TGTGCCAGCAGTTTACCCACCCGGGGACAGGGCTCCTACGAGCAGTACTTC. It yields the protein CASSLPTRGQGSYEQYF.

The gene calls are TRBV28 and TRBJ2-7, with unresolved D. V lost 5 bases to trimming and J lost 2 bases, with 13 bases between them. The CDR3 spans 14 residues. The germline gives CDR1 MDHEN, CDR2 SYDVKM. The chain's CDR3 is CASSNNLAAYEQYF. DNA of the CDR3: TGTGCCAGCAGTAACAATTTGGCTGCCTACGAGCAGTACTTC.

The rearrangement uses TRBV12-3 or TRBV12-4 and TRBJ2-7, with D possibly TRBD2 on 6 matching bases. V was trimmed by 2 bases and J by 2 bases, leaving 10 bases between them. The CDR3 consists of 14 residues. In nucleotides, the CDR3 is TGTGCCAGCAGTTTAACTGGGGAGGCCTACGAGCAGTACTTC. Translation gives CASSLTGEAYEQYF.

This clonotype came up many times. This chain links TRBV6-1 with TRBJ2-7; D is undetermined. Trimming removed 5 bases from V and 6 bases from J, with 11 bases in between. The germline CDR1 and CDR2 sequences are MNHNS and SASEGT. This CDR3 comprises 12 residues. As DNA, the CDR3 is TGTGCCAGCAGTCCACCTTTGAGCGAGCAGTACTTC. Encoded protein: CASSPPLSEQYF.

The chain joins TRBV5-1 to TRBJ2-7, with 10 bases aligning to TRBD1. The CDR3 runs 13 residues. The V gene's germline CDR1 is SGHRS and CDR2 YFSETQ. The V gene end was trimmed by 3 bases and the J gene end by 5 bases; junction bases not matched to a gene: 2. CDR3 coding DNA: TGCGCCAGCAGCTGGACAGGGGGTCACGAGCAGTACTTC. Its translation is CASSWTGGHEQYF. Together with reference TRBV5-1 and TRBJ2-7, the CDR3 gives the full variable domain: KAGVTQTPRYLIKTRGQQVTLSCSPISGHRSVSWYQQTPGQGLQFLFEYFSETQRNKGNFPGRFSGRQFSNSRSEMNVSTLELGDSALYLCASSWTGGHEQYFGPGTRLTVT.

This clonotype was counted between two and nine times. The chain uses TRBV19 and TRBJ1-5, with D perhaps matching TRBD1 (5 bases). Germline CDR1 reads LNHDA; CDR2 reads SQIVND (reference sequence). V lost 3 bases and J lost 2, with 26 bases in between. The CDR3 consists of 20 residues. The CDR3 spells CASSIGYQGGKDFGNQPQHF. The CDR3 nucleotides are TGTGCCAGTAGTATCGGTTATCAGGGAGGCAAGGATTTTGGCAATCAGCCCCAGCATTTT.

This clonotype was seen more than once but under ten times. This chain links TRBV3-1 with TRBJ1-1; D call uncertain. Trimming shortened V by 0 bases and J by 3 bases, and 17 bases separated the two germline ends. This CDR3 spans 17 amino acids. Germline CDR1 and CDR2: LGHDT and YNNKEL (reference sequence). Here the CDR3 reads CASSQDLTARLYTEAFF. The CDR3 DNA follows: TGTGCCAGCAGCCAAGATCTAACAGCGAGGCTTTACACTGAAGCTTTCTTT.

The table lists this clonotype with a few counts. V usage is TRBV7-2 and J usage is TRBJ1-1; D gene unclear. The germline V and J ends were trimmed by 1 base and 3 bases, with 12 bases remaining between them. CDR1 is SGHTA and CDR2 is FQGNSA in the germline V gene. There are 15 residues in the CDR3. CDR3 sequence (DNA): TGTGCCAGCAGCTTAGGTTGGGGTAGGGACACTGAAGCTTTCTTT. As protein: CASSLGWGRDTEAFF. Full variable domain (missing parts from reference TRBV7-2 and TRBJ1-1): GAGVSQSPSNKVTEKGKDVELRCDPISGHTALYWYRQSLGQGLEFLIYFQGNSAPDKSGLPSDRFSAERTGGSVSTLTIQRTQQEDSAVYLCASSLGWGRDTEAFFGQGTRLTVV.

The chain couples TRBV20-1 to TRBJ1-2; unclear D gene. The CDR3 has 10 residues. V lost 4 bases, J lost 3 bases, and 3 bases lay in between. Germline V gene lookup returns CDR1 DFQATT and CDR2 SNEGSKA (reference sequence). CDR3 in amino acids: CSAMYYGYTF. CDR3 DNA: TGCAGTGCTATGTACTATGGCTACACCTTC.

This clonotype was seen repeatedly, ten times or more. Sequence at one end of the junction differs from germline and may be a read error. The chain couples TRBV5-1 to TRBJ2-1; 9 nucleotides agree with TRBD1. The CDR3 is made up of 14 amino acids. Per germline, CDR1 SGHRS and CDR2 YFSETQ. The CDR3 DNA reads as TGTGCCAGTAGTTTGGGACAGGGATACAATGAGCAGTTCTTC. Translating it yields CASSLGQGYNEQFF.

In this sample, this clonotype turned up many times. V gene TRBV7-9 combines with J gene TRBJ1-2; TRBD1 is a possible D gene (5 bases). Trimming shortened V by 5 bases and J by 3 bases, and 25 bases separated the two germline ends. Germline V CDR1 and CDR2: SEHNR, FQNEAQ (reference sequence). This CDR3 spans 18 amino acids. CDR3 sequence (DNA): TGTGCCAGCAGCCCACAGGTCTCCCGCGGACTTCAACACTATGGCTACACCTTC. This sequence encodes CASSPQVSRGLQHYGYTF.

This clonotype has ten or more counts. The CDR3 loop reads CASRIAGMRNNEQFF. CDR3 DNA: TGTGCCAGCAGGATAGCGGGTATGAGGAACAATGAGCAGTTCTTC. The V gene is TRBV7-2, the J gene TRBJ2-1, with 7 bases aligning to TRBD2. V gave up 6 bases and J gave up 5 bases; unmatched junction bases: 10. The CDR3 extends over 15 amino acids. Germline values: CDR1 SGHTA, CDR2 FQGNSA.

This clonotype was found a few times. The V gene is TRBV20-1, the J gene TRBJ1-2; D unresolved. V lost 3 bases to trimming and J lost 0 bases, with 8 bases between them. Germline V gene sequence: CDR1 DFQATT, CDR2 SNEGSKA (reference sequence). CDR3 size: 13 residues. The CDR3 sequence: CSARDAPNYGYTF. The DNA for the CDR3 is TGCAGTGCTAGGGACGCCCCTAACTATGGCTACACCTTC.